A single sample is the source of the 27 T cell receptor beta chains below, sequenced in a study of shared clonotypes between healthy human individuals. Repertoires were generated with immunoSEQ multiplex PCR, while TCRdb's copy carries only in-frame clones and drops some. There are about 1 million clones in the sample; around 76% occur only once, and 1.2% to 1.5% lies in the top ten. The sample comprised memory CD4+ T cells sorted from blood. The subset: CD45RA-negative fraction. Receptors were obtained from a man younger than 30 in good health.

V and J are TRBV6-6 and TRBJ2-5; 14 positions agree with TRBD2. V gave up 6 bases and J gave up 4 bases; unmatched junction bases: 4. There are 15 residues in the CDR3. Germline CDR1 and CDR2: MNHNY and SVGAGI (reference sequence). CDR3 amino acids: CASRGTSGRGETQYF. For the CDR3, the DNA is TGTGCCAGCAGAGGGACTAGCGGGAGAGGAGAGACCCAGTACTTC.

J is TRBJ2-7 and V is TRBV6-1; 12 bases map to TRBD1. Per germline, CDR1 MNHNS and CDR2 SASEGT. The CDR3 has 15 residues. After removal of 6 bases from V and 6 bases from J, the junction contained 9 bases not matched to a gene. In nucleotides, the CDR3 is TGTGCCAGCAGGCCCGGGACAGGGGGCCCCGGCGAGCAGTACTTC. Translation: CASRPGTGGPGEQYF.

This clone came up a few times. The V call is TRBV2, the J call TRBJ2-4; tentative D call: TRBD1 (6 bases). The CDR3 sequence is 17 residues long. Germline CDR1 reads SNHLY; CDR2 reads FYNNEI. V was clipped by 0 bases and J by 6 bases, with 18 bases between them. The CDR3 here is CASSEARTGKALNIQYF. The CDR3 DNA follows: TGTGCCAGCAGTGAAGCGAGAACAGGGAAGGCCTTAAACATTCAGTACTTC. Complete variable domain (other parts from reference TRBV2 and TRBJ2-4): EPEVTQTPSHQVTQMGQEVILRCVPISNHLYFYWYRQILGQKVEFLVSFYNNEISEKSEIFDDQFSVERPDGSNFTLKIRSTKLEDSAMYFCASSEARTGKALNIQYFGAGTRLSVL.

This clone has at least ten counts. V is TRBV15 and J is TRBJ1-1; 7 nucleotides line up with TRBD1. The V gene's germline CDR1 is LNHNV and CDR2 YYDKDF (reference sequence). The junction had 7 bases not matched to a gene; V was cut back by 1 base and J by 5 bases. This CDR3 contains 15 residues. The CDR3 bases are TGTGCCACCAGCAGAGTTGGAGGGGGCGCAACTGAAGCTTTCTTT. Amino acids: CATSRVGGGATEAFF. Filled out from reference TRBV15 and TRBJ1-1, the complete variable domain reads DAMVIQNPRYQVTQFGKPVTLSCSQTLNHNVMYWYQQKSSQAPKLLFHYYDKDFNNEADTPDNFQSRRPNTSFCFLDIRSPGLGDTAMYLCATSRVGGGATEAFFGQGTRLTVV.

This clone was picked up a small number of times. V usage is TRBV7-3 and J usage is TRBJ2-2; D possibly corresponds to TRBD2 (5 bases). Germline CDR1 and CDR2: SGHTA and FQGTGA. Trimming cost V 2 bases and J 7 bases, with 8 bases left between them. CDR3 length: 13 amino acids. This chain's CDR3 is CASSLYRDGELFF. In nucleotides, the CDR3 is TGTGCCAGCAGCTTATACCGGGACGGGGAGCTGTTTTTT.

This clone appeared a few times. V usage is TRBV10-3 and J usage is TRBJ2-1; D is perhaps TRBD1 (5 bases). The germline V and J ends were trimmed by 0 bases and 9 bases, with 18 bases remaining between them. In germline, CDR1 is ENHRY, CDR2 SYGVKD. This CDR3 has 16 residues. The chain's CDR3 is CAISESGRVCLTEQFF. The DNA for the CDR3 is TGTGCCATCAGTGAGTCAGGCAGGGTCTGCCTAACTGAGCAGTTCTTC.

CDR3 residues: CASSEALASRFSYEQYF. CDR3 nucleotide sequence: TGTGCCAGCAGTGAAGCCCTGGCCAGCAGGTTCTCCTACGAGCAGTACTTC. The chain carries TRBV6-1 and TRBJ2-7; no reliable D call. The CDR3 contains 17 residues. V dropped 0 bases and J dropped 0 bases, with 15 bases sitting between them. Per germline, CDR1 MNHNS and CDR2 SASEGT.

This clone came up once. The V gene is TRBV5-4, the J gene TRBJ2-7, with D perhaps matching TRBD2 (5 bases). V gave up 4 bases and J gave up 5 bases, with 13 bases separating them. The germline V gene has CDR1 SGHNT and CDR2 YYREEE (reference sequence). CDR3 length: 13 amino acids. In DNA form, the CDR3 reads TGTGCCAGCAGCGTCGACGGGATGCACGAGCAGTACTTC. Its translation: CASSVDGMHEQYF.

The chain couples TRBV6-6 to TRBJ2-5; a weak D match, TRBD1 (7 bases). Trimming removed 8 bases from V and 5 bases from J, with 12 bases in between. The CDR3 is 12 amino acids. Looked up from germline, CDR1 is MNHNY and CDR2 is SVGAGI (reference sequence). This CDR3 is CASDSGGETQYF. CDR3 bases: TGTGCCAGCGACTCAGGGGGGGAGACCCAGTACTTC.

Comment on this clone: Since a much larger clone is just one base distant, this may be a read error. This chain uses TRBV11-2 with TRBJ1-2; D ambiguous. The CDR3 extends over 12 amino acids. The germline gives CDR1 SGHAT, CDR2 FQNNGV. This CDR3 is CAGSLDRDGYTF. In nucleotides, the CDR3 is TGTGCCGGCAGCTTAGATAGGGATGGCTACACCTTC. The variable domain in full, completed from reference TRBV11-2 and TRBJ1-2, reads EAGVAQSPRYKIIEKRQSVAFWCNPISGHATLYWYQQILGQGPKLLIQFQNNGVVDDSQLPKDRFSAERLKGVDSTLKIQPAKLEDSAVYLCAGSLDRDGYTFGSGTRLTVV.

This clone was observed at least ten times. Other DNA sequences of this sample code for an identical CDR3. The gene calls are TRBV6-1 and TRBJ1-1, with a tentative D call TRBD1 (5 bases). V lost 6 bases and J 5 bases, leaving 13 bases between the germline ends. CDR1 MNHNS and CDR2 SASEGT come from the germline V gene. The CDR3 covers 13 residues. This CDR3 is CASRGPGETEAFF. In DNA form, the CDR3 reads TGTGCCAGCAGGGGACCGGGGGAGACTGAAGCTTTCTTT.

This chain links TRBV7-9 with TRBJ1-1; tentatively, D is TRBD1 (6 bases). Germline CDR1 is SEHNR and CDR2 is FQNEAQ (reference sequence). The CDR3 extends over 15 amino acids. The germline V and J ends were trimmed by 1 base and 9 bases, with 18 bases remaining between them. CDR3 in amino acids: CASSLEGIGGSQAFF. For the CDR3, the DNA is TGTGCCAGCAGCTTAGAGGGTATTGGGGGCAGCCAAGCTTTCTTT.

This rearrangement joins TRBV5-1 to TRBJ1-6; tentatively, D is TRBD1 (6 bases). In germline, CDR1 is SGHRS, CDR2 YFSETQ. Trimming took 4 bases from V and 6 from J, leaving 29 bases between them. This CDR3 region has 20 residues. The CDR3 here is CASSTSFPGHGTLLNSPLHF. The CDR3 DNA reads TGCGCCAGCAGCACATCTTTTCCGGGACACGGCACTCTCCTTAATTCACCCCTCCACTTT. Drawing the rest from reference TRBV5-1 and TRBJ1-6, the complete variable domain is KAGVTQTPRYLIKTRGQQVTLSCSPISGHRSVSWYQQTPGQGLQFLFEYFSETQRNKGNFPGRFSGRQFSNSRSEMNVSTLELGDSALYLCASSTSFPGHGTLLNSPLHFGNGTRLTVT.

The chain carries TRBV19 and TRBJ2-5; perhaps TRBD1 as D (5 bases). The CDR3 sequence is 14 residues long. Germline loops: CDR1 LNHDA, CDR2 SQIVND (reference sequence). V was clipped by 3 bases and J by 4 bases, with 12 bases between them. Here the CDR3 reads CASSIQGDGETQYF. In nucleotides, the CDR3 is TGTGCCAGTAGTATTCAGGGTGATGGAGAGACCCAGTACTTC.

This rearrangement joins TRBV25-1 to TRBJ2-5; 8 positions agree with TRBD2. Germline V gene data show CDR1 as MGHDK and CDR2 as SYGVNS. There are 15 residues in the CDR3. V lost 3 bases, J lost 1 base, and 4 bases stayed unmatched. The CDR3 loop is CASSETGRGQETQYF. CDR3 nucleotide sequence: TGTGCCAGCAGTGAGACCGGGAGGGGCCAAGAGACCCAGTACTTC.

The V gene is TRBV30, the J gene TRBJ1-5; D call uncertain. The CDR3 runs 13 residues. Germline CDR1 reads GTSNPN; CDR2 reads SVGIG (reference sequence). Between the trimmed V and J ends, which lost 7 bases and 3 bases, there was a span of 13 bases. The CDR3 bases are TGTGCCTCCTCCGCTCAGCCCAATCAGCCCCAGCATTTT. The encoded protein is CASSAQPNQPQHF.

The V call is TRBV7-9, the J call TRBJ2-1, with D perhaps TRBD2 (6 bases). The CDR3 has 13 residues. V lost 8 bases to trimming and J lost 1 base, with 9 bases between them. Germline CDR1 and CDR2: SEHNR and FQNEAQ (reference sequence). The CDR3 loop reads CASGRSSYNEQFF. In DNA form, the CDR3 reads TGTGCCAGCGGGAGGAGTTCCTACAATGAGCAGTTCTTC.

The chain links TRBV11-2 to TRBJ1-1, with D maybe TRBD1 (5 bases). The V gene lost 3 bases and the J gene lost 1 base, with 21 bases spanning the gap. Germline V gives CDR1 SGHAT, CDR2 FQNNGV. The CDR3 runs 18 residues. The CDR3 here is CASSFQGLLDRTNTEAFF. Here the CDR3 DNA reads TGTGCCAGCAGCTTCCAAGGGCTACTCGACAGAACGAACACTGAAGCTTTCTTT.

CDR3 protein: CASSFSLNTEAFF. In DNA, the CDR3 is TGTGCCAGCAGCTTCAGCCTGAACACTGAAGCTTTCTTT. The chain joins TRBV5-6 to TRBJ1-1; D unresolved. The CDR3 runs 13 residues. V was clipped by 2 bases and J by 0 bases, with 5 bases between them. The germline V gene has CDR1 SGHDT and CDR2 YYEEEE.

The chain joins TRBV19 to TRBJ1-2; D not resolved. The V end lost 3 bases, the J end lost 8 bases, and 16 bases lay between the germline ends. Germline CDR1 and CDR2: LNHDA and SQIVND (reference sequence). This CDR3 comprises 14 residues. CDR3 region: CASSIVEGLGGYTF. The CDR3, as DNA: TGTGCCAGTAGTATCGTCGAAGGGTTGGGCGGCTACACCTTC.

The chain combines TRBV6-4 with TRBJ2-3; 7 nucleotides align to TRBD2. This CDR3 region has 14 residues. From germline, CDR1 is MRHNA and CDR2 SNTAGT. V dropped 8 bases and J dropped 9; count of bases not matched to a gene: 14. The CDR3 protein is CASSGTSLGGTQYF. For the CDR3, the DNA is TGTGCCAGCTCTGGGACCTCCCTCGGGGGGACGCAGTATTTT.

V gene TRBV7-2 combines with J gene TRBJ1-6; a possible D gene is TRBD1 (5 bases). Germline loops: CDR1 SGHTA, CDR2 FQGNSA. The CDR3 runs to 15 residues. Trimming took 5 bases from V and 9 from J, leaving 17 bases between them. CDR3 protein: CASSRAGTGISPLHF. DNA of the CDR3: TGTGCCAGCAGCAGAGCGGGGACGGGCATTTCACCCCTCCACTTT. The entire variable domain, with the rest obtained from reference TRBV7-2 and TRBJ1-6, is as follows: GAGVSQSPSNKVTEKGKDVELRCDPISGHTALYWYRQSLGQGLEFLIYFQGNSAPDKSGLPSDRFSAERTGGSVSTLTIQRTQQEDSAVYLCASSRAGTGISPLHFGNGTRLTVT.

This clone has just one count. The CDR3 protein is CASSGDSTDTQYF. The CDR3 DNA is TGTGCCAGCAGCGGGGACTCCACAGATACGCAGTATTTT. The chain links TRBV9 to TRBJ2-3; perhaps TRBD2 as D (6 bases). Germline CDR1 and CDR2: SGDLS and YYNGEE. The CDR3 totals 13 residues. V was clipped by 3 bases and J by 2 bases, with 7 bases between them. Full variable domain (remainder filled in from reference TRBV9 and TRBJ2-3): DSGVTQTPKHLITATGQRVTLRCSPRSGDLSVYWYQQSLDQGLQFLIQYYNGEERAKGNILERFSAQQFPDLHSELNLSSLELGDSALYFCASSGDSTDTQYFGPGTRLTVL.

The chain is built from TRBV5-1 and TRBJ2-5; TRBD2 matches at 14 bases. CDR3 size: 15 residues. J lost 5 bases, V lost 4 bases, and 4 bases had no gene match. The germline CDR1 and CDR2 sequences are SGHRS and YFSETQ. The CDR3 region is CASSGWTSGGETQYF. The CDR3 DNA reads TGCGCCAGCAGCGGCTGGACTAGCGGGGGGGAGACCCAGTACTTC. The entire variable domain, with the rest obtained from reference TRBV5-1 and TRBJ2-5, is as follows: KAGVTQTPRYLIKTRGQQVTLSCSPISGHRSVSWYQQTPGQGLQFLFEYFSETQRNKGNFPGRFSGRQFSNSRSEMNVSTLELGDSALYLCASSGWTSGGETQYFGPGTRLLVL.

This chain links TRBV5-1 with TRBJ2-2, with 7 bases matching TRBD2. Germline assignment: CDR1 SGHRS and CDR2 YFSETQ. The length of the CDR3 is 17 residues. The J segment lost 7 bases and the V segment lost 4 bases, leaving 16 bases of the junction unmatched. In DNA form, the CDR3 reads TGCGCCAGCAGCAATACTGCGACGCTAGCGGCGAGCGGGGAGCTGTTTTTT. It codes for CASSNTATLAASGELFF.

The rearrangement uses TRBV19 and TRBJ2-1, with D perhaps matching TRBD2 (5 bases). Germline CDR1 is LNHDA and CDR2 is SQIVND (reference sequence). This CDR3 is built from 14 residues. The germline V and J ends were trimmed by 7 bases and 10 bases, with 20 bases remaining between them. As DNA, the CDR3 is TGTGCCAGTAACCCCGGGCAGAGGGCCCGCGAGCAGTTCTTC. Translation gives CASNPGQRAREQFF. Using reference TRBV19 and TRBJ2-1 for the parts outside the CDR3, the full variable domain is DGGITQSPKYLFRKEGQNVTLSCEQNLNHDAMYWYRQDPGQGLRLIYYSQIVNDFQKGDIAEGYSVSREKKESFPLTVTSAQKNPTAFYLCASNPGQRAREQFFGPGTRLTVL.

This chain joins TRBV27 and TRBJ1-2; 9 nucleotides match TRBD1. V shed 6 bases, J shed 6 bases, and the junction held 5 bases outside the gene matches. This CDR3 region has 13 residues. Germline CDR1 and CDR2: MNHEY and SMNVEV (reference sequence). CDR3 nucleotide sequence: TGTGCCAGCAGCAGAGACAGGGGGGATGGCTACACCTTC. Amino acids: CASSRDRGDGYTF.